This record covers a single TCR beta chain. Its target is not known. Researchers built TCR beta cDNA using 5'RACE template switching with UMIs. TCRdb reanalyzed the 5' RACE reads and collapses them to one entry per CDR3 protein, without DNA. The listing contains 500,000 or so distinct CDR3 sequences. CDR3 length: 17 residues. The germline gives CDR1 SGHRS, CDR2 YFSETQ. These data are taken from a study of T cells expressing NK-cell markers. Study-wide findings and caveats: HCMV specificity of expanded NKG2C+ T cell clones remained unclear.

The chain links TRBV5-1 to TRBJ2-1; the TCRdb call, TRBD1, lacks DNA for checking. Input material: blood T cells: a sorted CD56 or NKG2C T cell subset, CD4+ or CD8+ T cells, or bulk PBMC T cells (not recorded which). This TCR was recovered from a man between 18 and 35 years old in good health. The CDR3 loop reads CASSWTGLSESYNEQFF.